These T cell receptor beta chains were read from a single sample in a study of CD8+ T cells in alopecia areata. This table comes from immunoSEQ multiplex PCR, and its TCRdb copy is limited to in-frame clones, with some not included. The sample lists some 210,000 clones, around 62% occurring once. The material sequenced was CD4+ T cells sorted from blood, taken at week 0. These receptors came from a human donor with alopecia areata. Both conserved end residues are part of each CDR3.

j_gene: TRBJ1-1
v_gene: TRBV18
CDR3aa: CASSPRRLLNTEAFF

j_gene: TRBJ2-2
v_gene: TRBV11-2
CDR3aa: CASSLDPAGFSHTGELFF

j_gene: TRBJ2-3
v_gene: TRBV19
CDR3aa: CASSILQGHTDTQYF

j_gene: TRBJ1-2
v_gene: TRBV30
CDR3aa: CAWSVTGGEGYTF

j_gene: TRBJ2-7
v_gene: TRBV4-1
CDR3aa: CASSQVVTGLGLVEQYF

j_gene: TRBJ1-5
v_gene: TRBV6-5
CDR3aa: CASSVRGPNQPQHF

j_gene: TRBJ2-3
v_gene: TRBV5-8
CDR3aa: CASSLARISGGLDTQYF

j_gene: TRBJ1-1
v_gene: TRBV4-1
CDR3aa: CASSQGFYLNTEAFF

j_gene: TRBJ2-3
v_gene: TRBV30
CDR3aa: CACRPLAEADTQYF

j_gene: TRBJ2-3
v_gene: TRBV5-1
CDR3aa: CASSYPGGSDTQYF

j_gene: TRBJ1-5
v_gene: TRBV27
CDR3aa: CASSLSGGNQPQHF

j_gene: TRBJ1-6
v_gene: TRBV27
CDR3aa: CASSSAGSDSPLHF

j_gene: TRBJ1-2
v_gene: TRBV25-1
CDR3aa: CASSSLRDRGGGYTF

j_gene: TRBJ2-4
v_gene: TRBV29-1
CDR3aa: CSVAQVAKNIQYF

j_gene: TRBJ1-2
v_gene: TRBV5-1
CDR3aa: CASSLGTTSGYTF

j_gene: TRBJ1-3
v_gene: TRBV29-1
CDR3aa: CSVSTVSGNTIYF

j_gene: TRBJ2-4
v_gene: TRBV7-9
CDR3aa: CASSPPWDRAKNIQYF

j_gene: TRBJ2-2
v_gene: TRBV2
CDR3aa: CASRDTGPNTGELFF

j_gene: TRBJ1-6
v_gene: TRBV30
CDR3aa: CAWRPSQGLRGLNSPLHF

j_gene: TRBJ2-1
v_gene: TRBV30
CDR3aa: CAWSPSPNEQFF

j_gene: TRBJ1-1
v_gene: TRBV6-5
CDR3aa: CASSYSMQKGAAFF

j_gene: TRBJ1-1
v_gene: TRBV6-5
CDR3aa: CASNLQGGTEAFF

j_gene: TRBJ2-1
v_gene: TRBV19
CDR3aa: CASSMGDYLRNEQFF

j_gene: TRBJ1-6
v_gene: TRBV7-2
CDR3aa: CASSYNSPLHF

j_gene: TRBJ1-2
v_gene: TRBV29-1
CDR3aa: CSVALNPGNYGYTF

j_gene: TRBJ2-6
v_gene: TRBV15
CDR3aa: CATSGSGSRSGANVLTF

j_gene: TRBJ1-2
v_gene: TRBV30
CDR3aa: CAWSTPGQFWGYTF

j_gene: TRBJ2-2
v_gene: TRBV9
CDR3aa: CASSVGVGQDTGELFF

j_gene: TRBJ2-3
v_gene: TRBV29-1
CDR3aa: CSVVLSGGKTDTQYF

j_gene: TRBJ2-6
v_gene: TRBV11-2
CDR3aa: CASSQRTTSGANVLTF

j_gene: TRBJ2-7
v_gene: TRBV29-1
CDR3aa: CSVRGPSYEQYF

j_gene: TRBJ1-4
v_gene: TRBV5-1
CDR3aa: CASSFEGQELFF

j_gene: TRBJ2-1
v_gene: TRBV29-1
CDR3aa: CSEQPGLATNEQFF

j_gene: TRBJ1-3
v_gene: TRBV30
CDR3aa: CAWDTQLSGNTIYF

j_gene: TRBJ2-2
v_gene: TRBV5-1
CDR3aa: CASKGGNTGELFF

j_gene: TRBJ2-2
v_gene: TRBV10-3
CDR3aa: CATLGQGLAGELFF

j_gene: TRBJ1-3
v_gene: TRBV30
CDR3aa: CAWSVGRGSGNTIYF

j_gene: TRBJ2-7
v_gene: TRBV30
CDR3aa: CAWSSTGYEQYF

j_gene: TRBJ2-3
v_gene: TRBV5-4
CDR3aa: CASSVAGTSGGDTQYF

j_gene: TRBJ2-7
v_gene: TRBV6-1
CDR3aa: CASREGQPYEQYF

j_gene: TRBJ1-2
v_gene: TRBV18
CDR3aa: CASSPGIVLYGYTF

j_gene: TRBJ2-3
v_gene: TRBV19
CDR3aa: CASKGPDTDTQYF

j_gene: TRBJ2-3
v_gene: TRBV2
CDR3aa: CASMFSEGTDTQYF

j_gene: TRBJ1-1
v_gene: TRBV30
CDR3aa: CAWSGVTVNTEAFF

j_gene: TRBJ2-1
v_gene: TRBV4-1
CDR3aa: CASSQEGSTRNEQFF